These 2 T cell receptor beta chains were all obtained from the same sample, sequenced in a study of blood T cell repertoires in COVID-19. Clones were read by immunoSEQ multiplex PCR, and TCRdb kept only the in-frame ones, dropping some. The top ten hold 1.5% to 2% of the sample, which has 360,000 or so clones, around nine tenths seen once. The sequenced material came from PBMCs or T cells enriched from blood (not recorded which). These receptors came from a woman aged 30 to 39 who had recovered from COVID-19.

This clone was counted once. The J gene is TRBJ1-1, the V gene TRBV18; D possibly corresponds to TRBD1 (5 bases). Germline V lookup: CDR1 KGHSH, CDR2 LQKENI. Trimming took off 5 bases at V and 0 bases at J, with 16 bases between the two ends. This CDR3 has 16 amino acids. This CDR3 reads CASSIYGGLMNTEAFF. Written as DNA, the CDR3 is TGTGCCAGCTCAATATACGGGGGACTCATGAACACTGAAGCTTTCTTT.

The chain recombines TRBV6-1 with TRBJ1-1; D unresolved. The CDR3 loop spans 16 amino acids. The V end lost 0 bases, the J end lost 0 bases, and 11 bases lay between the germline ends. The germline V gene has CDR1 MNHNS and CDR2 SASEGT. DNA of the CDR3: TGTGCCAGCAGTGAAGCGGCGGCAGCCATGAACACTGAAGCTTTCTTT. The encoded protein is CASSEAAAAMNTEAFF.